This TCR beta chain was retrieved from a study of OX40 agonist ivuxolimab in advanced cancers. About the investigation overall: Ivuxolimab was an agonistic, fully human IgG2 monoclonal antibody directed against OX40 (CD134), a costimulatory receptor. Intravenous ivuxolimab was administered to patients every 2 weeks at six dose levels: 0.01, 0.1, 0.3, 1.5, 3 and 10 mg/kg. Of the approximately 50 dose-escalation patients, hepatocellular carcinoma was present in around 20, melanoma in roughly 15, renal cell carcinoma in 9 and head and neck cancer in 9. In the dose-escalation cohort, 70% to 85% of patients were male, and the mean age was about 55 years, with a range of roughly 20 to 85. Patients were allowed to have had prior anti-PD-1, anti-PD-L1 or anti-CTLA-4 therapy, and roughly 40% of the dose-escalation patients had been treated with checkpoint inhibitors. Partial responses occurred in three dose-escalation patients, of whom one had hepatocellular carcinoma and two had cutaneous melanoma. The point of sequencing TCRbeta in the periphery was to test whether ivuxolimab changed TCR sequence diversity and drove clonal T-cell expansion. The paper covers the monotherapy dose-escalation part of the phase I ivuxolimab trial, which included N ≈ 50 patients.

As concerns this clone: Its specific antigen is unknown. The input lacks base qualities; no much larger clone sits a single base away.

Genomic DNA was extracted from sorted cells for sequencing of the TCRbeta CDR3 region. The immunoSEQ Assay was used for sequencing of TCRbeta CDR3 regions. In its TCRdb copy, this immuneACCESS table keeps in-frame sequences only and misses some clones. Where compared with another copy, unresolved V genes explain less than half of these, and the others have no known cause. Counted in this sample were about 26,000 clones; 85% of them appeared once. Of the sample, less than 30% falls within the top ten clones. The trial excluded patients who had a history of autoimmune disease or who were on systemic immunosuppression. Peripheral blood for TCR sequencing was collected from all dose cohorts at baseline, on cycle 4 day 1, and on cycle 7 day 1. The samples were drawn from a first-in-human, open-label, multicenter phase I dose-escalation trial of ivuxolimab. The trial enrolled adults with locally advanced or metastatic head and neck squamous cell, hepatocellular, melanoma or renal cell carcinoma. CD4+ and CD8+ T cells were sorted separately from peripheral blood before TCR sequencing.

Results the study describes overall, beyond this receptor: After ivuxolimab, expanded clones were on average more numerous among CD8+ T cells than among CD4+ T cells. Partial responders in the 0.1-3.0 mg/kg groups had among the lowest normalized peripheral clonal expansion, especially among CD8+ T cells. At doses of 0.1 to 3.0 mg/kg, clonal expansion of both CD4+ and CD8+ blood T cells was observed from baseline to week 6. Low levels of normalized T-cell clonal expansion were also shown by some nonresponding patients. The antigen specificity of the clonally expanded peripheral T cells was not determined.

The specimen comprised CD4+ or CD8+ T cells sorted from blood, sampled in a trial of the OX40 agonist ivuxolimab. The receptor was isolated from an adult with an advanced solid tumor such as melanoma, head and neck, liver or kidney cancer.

The bases read TGTGCCAGCAGTTGGGGCGGAACCTACGAGCAGTACTTC. Its protein is CASSWGGTYEQYF. This chain is built from TRBV27 and TRBJ2-7; TRBD1 is a weak D gene call, 5 bases matching. Via the germline V gene (reference sequence), CDR1 is MNHEY and CDR2 SMNVEV. The CDR3 sequence holds 13 residues, the cysteine and phenylalanine included. The kept DNA is CDR3 alone, 39 bases in frame from the first base. The germline ends are 9 bases apart after V is trimmed by 4 bases and J by 2 bases.